This T cell receptor (beta chain) was sequenced in a study of response to subunit inactivated influenza vaccine (dated by TCRdb to 2016 to 2019). A note on the overall study: Deep quantitative T cell receptor repertoire profiling was used in the study to track responses to a trivalent subunit inactivated influenza vaccine. Paper-wide results and their limitations: It was suggested by the authors that each seasonal influenza vaccination may recruit only a limited number of new T cells.

Libraries were constructed by RT-PCR. Instrument used: Illumina HiSeq 2500. TCRdb cleaned the public reads at Q25 with fastp, built clones with MiXCR and kept in-frame beta chains. Each CDR3 protein appears once, grouped with its most common genes and DNA. The sample contains approximately 500,000 distinct CDR3 sequences, roughly a quarter of them found a single time. The ten biggest clones cover around 2.8% of the sample. As to this clonotype: This clone's antigen is unknown. Within one base of it there is no much larger clone, and no base qualities were kept.

Trimming removed 8 bases from V and 5 bases from J, leaving 22 bases between the germline ends. The CDR3 spans 16 residues, from the cysteine through the phenylalanine. The read is trimmed to its CDR3 DNA, 48 bases read in frame from base 1. CDR1 and CDR2 are read off the germline V gene as SGHTA and FQGNSA. The data were also submitted as part of a second study, on T cells expressing NK-cell markers. The second paper states: TCR beta cDNA libraries were made by 5'RACE template switching that added a universal primer site and unique molecular identifiers. Fewer than ten donors provided sorted CD3+CD56+NKG2C+, CD3+CD56+NKG2C- and CD3+CD56-NKG2C+ T-cell subsets, whose TCR beta-chain repertoires were profiled. Seven of the eight sequenced donors were HCMV-seropositive and one was HCMV-seronegative. In several experiments an anti-gammadeltaTCR antibody was added to restrict sorting to alphabetaTCR-expressing T cells. In over 5 donors, the dominant CD3+CD56+NKG2C+ clonotypes were among the top 10 CD8+ clonotypes and accounted for about 1.0-7.0% of CD8+ T cells. Those dominant clonotypes were again the most abundant among CD3+CD56-NKG2C+ cells in several donors, at roughly 25-65%. Whether the expanded NKG2C-expressing T cell clones were specific for HCMV antigens was left unclear. Randomly selected healthy volunteers, three men and five women, were used as the eight sequenced donors. A commercial ELISA kit detecting HCMV-specific IgG in serum was used to determine HCMV serostatus. Ficoll density gradient centrifugation was used to isolate peripheral blood mononuclear cells from blood. CD4+ and CD8+ T cells were isolated from PBMC by magnetic immunoseparation with Miltenyi isolation kits. cDNA synthesis was primed from the TCR beta constant segment and was followed by two successive PCR amplification steps. The libraries were sequenced on Illumina HiSeq 2000/2500, MiSeq or NextSeq, producing 2 x 150 bp reads. MIGEC was used to demultiplex reads and group reads by UMI, and MiTCR was used to assemble and quantify clonotypes. Only TCR cDNA sequences supported by at least two reads were kept to exclude erroneous sequences. The tcR package was used for downstream repertoire analysis, with clonotypes matched between fractions based on CDR3 nucleotide sequence plus V segment. VDJmatch was used to annotate antigen specificity against VDJdb, with one amino acid substitution in CDR3 permitted.

The chain employs TRBV7-2 and TRBJ2-1; D gene: possibly TRBD2, on 5 matching bases. The receptor was isolated from a man aged 45-65 years who received an inactivated influenza vaccine. Donor details come from another sample of the same person, matched by shared clones. This material consisted of CD4+ T cells sorted from PBMCs, taken about 12 days after vaccination. The DNA is TGTGCCAGCGGAAACACAATTGGACTCATAGACAATGAGCAGTTCTTC. Its protein product is CASGNTIGLIDNEQFF.